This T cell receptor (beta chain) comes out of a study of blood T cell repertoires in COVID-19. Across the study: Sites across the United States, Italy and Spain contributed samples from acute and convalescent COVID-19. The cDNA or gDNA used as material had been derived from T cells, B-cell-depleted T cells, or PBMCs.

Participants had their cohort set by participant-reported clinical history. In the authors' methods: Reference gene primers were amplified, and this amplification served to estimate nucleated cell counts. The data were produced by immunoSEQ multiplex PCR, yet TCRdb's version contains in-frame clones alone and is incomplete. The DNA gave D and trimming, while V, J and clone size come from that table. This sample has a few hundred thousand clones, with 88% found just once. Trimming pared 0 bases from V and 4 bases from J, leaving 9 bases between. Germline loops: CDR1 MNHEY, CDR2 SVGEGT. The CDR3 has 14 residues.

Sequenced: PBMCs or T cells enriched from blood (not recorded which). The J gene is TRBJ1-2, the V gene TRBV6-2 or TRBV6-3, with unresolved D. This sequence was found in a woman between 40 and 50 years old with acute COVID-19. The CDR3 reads CASSYSVQPYGYTF. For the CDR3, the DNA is TGTGCCAGCAGTTACTCCGTACAGCCCTATGGCTACACCTTC.